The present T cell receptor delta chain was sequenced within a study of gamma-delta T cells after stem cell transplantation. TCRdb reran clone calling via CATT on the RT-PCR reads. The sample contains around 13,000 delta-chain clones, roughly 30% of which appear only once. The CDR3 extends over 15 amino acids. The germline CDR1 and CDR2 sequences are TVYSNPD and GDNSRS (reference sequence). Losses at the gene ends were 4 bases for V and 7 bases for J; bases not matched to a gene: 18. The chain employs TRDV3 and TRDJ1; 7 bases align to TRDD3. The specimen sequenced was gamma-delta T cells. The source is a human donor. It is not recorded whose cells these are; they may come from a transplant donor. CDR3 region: CASGPGGGILGKLIF. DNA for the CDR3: TGTGCCTCGGGTCCTGGTGGGGGGATCCTCGGTAAACTCATCTTT.